This TCR beta chain was found in a study of blood T cells in healthy people across ages. Whole-study results and caveats: The study regarded diversity estimates from one million T cells as underestimates. TCR beta diversity was tightly associated with the proportion of naive T cells.

The CDR3 length is 12 residues. The J segment lost 15 bases and the V segment lost 7 bases, leaving 12 bases of the junction unmatched. In germline, CDR1 is MNHEY, CDR2 SMNVEV (reference sequence). A second roughly 6 to 11 cycle PCR used barcoded and J-beta primers. TCRdb ran MiXCR on the 5' RACE reads and lists one entry per CDR3 protein. This table has just over 800,000 distinct CDR3 sequences, 60% to 80% appearing once. In terms of origin and age, donors were healthy Caucasian individuals from Russia aged 6 to 90. A minimum of 6.5 million PBMCs was isolated per sample. This clonotype was counted a few times. Its matching antigen is unknown.

The chain couples TRBV27 to TRBJ2-4; 7 positions agree with TRBD1. This sequence was found in a man aged 30-40 years in good health. Material: blood. The CDR3 nucleotides are TGTGCCAGCACCGTACAGGGGCTTGTCTGGTACTTC. Its protein is CASTVQGLVWYF.